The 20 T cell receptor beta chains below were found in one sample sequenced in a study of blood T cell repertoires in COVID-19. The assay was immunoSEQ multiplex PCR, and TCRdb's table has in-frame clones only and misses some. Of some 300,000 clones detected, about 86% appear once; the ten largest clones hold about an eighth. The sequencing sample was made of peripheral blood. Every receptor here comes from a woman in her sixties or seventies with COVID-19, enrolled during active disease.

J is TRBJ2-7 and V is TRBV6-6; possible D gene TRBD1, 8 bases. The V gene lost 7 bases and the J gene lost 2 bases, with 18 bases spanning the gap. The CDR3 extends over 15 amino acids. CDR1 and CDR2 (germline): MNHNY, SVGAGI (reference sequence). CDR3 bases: TGTGCCAGCACATTACAGGGGGGGGACACCTACGAGCAGTACTTC. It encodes CASTLQGGDTYEQYF.

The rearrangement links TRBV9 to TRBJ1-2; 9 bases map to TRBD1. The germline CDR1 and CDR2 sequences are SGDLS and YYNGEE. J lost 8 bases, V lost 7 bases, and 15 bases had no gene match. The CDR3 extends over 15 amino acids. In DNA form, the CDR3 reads TGTGCCAGCGACCGTGAGGGACAGGGATTGGGAGGCTACACCTTC. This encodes CASDREGQGLGGYTF.

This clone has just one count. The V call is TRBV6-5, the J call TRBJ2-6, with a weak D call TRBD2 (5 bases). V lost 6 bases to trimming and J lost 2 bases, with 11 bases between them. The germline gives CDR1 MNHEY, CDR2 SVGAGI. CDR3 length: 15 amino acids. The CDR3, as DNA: TGTGCCAGCAGACGCGAGAGGGCTGGGGCCAACGTCCTGACTTTC. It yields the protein CASRRERAGANVLTF.

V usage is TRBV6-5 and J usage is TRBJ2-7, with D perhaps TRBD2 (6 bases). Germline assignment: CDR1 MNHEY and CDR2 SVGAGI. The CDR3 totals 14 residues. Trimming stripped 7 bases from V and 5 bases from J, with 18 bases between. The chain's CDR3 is CASTLGEERNEQYF. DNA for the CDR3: TGTGCCAGCACCTTAGGGGAGGAGAGAAACGAGCAGTACTTC.

Here the CDR3 DNA reads TGTGCCAGCAGCTTAGTTGGGCAGGGTCGGGCCAAAAACATTCAGTACTTC. This encodes CASSLVGQGRAKNIQYF. The chain carries TRBV11-2 and TRBJ2-4; possible D gene TRBD1, 5 bases. The germline V gene encodes CDR1 SGHAT and CDR2 FQNNGV. V shed 1 base and J shed 1 base, with 14 bases lying between them. This CDR3 is built from 17 residues. The variable domain in full, with the rest retrieved from reference TRBV11-2 and TRBJ2-4, is EAGVAQSPRYKIIEKRQSVAFWCNPISGHATLYWYQQILGQGPKLLIQFQNNGVVDDSQLPKDRFSAERLKGVDSTLKIQPAKLEDSAVYLCASSLVGQGRAKNIQYFGAGTRLSVL.

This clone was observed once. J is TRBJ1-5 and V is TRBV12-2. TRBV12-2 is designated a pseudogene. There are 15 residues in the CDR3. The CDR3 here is CASRLSGVSNQPQHF. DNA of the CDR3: TGTGCAAGTCGCTTATCGGGGGTTAGCAATCAGCCCCAGCATTTT.

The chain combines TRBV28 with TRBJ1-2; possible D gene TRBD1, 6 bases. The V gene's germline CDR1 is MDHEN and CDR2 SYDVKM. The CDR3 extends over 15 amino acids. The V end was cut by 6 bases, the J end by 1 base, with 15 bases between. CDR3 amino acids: CASSPVGQLNYGYTF. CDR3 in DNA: TGTGCCAGCAGCCCTGTCGGACAGCTTAACTATGGCTACACCTTC.

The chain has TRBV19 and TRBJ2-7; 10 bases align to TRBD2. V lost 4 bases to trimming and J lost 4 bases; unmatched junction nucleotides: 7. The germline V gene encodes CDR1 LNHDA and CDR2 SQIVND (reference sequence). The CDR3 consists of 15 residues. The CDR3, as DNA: TGTGCCAGTAGTACTTTAGCGGGGGGCCTTTACGAGCAGTACTTC. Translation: CASSTLAGGLYEQYF.

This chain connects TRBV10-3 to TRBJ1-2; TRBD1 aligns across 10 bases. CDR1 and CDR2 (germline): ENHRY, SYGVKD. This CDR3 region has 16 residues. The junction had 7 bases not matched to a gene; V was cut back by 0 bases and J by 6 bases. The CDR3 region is CAISESTPDRGDGYTF. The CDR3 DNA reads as TGTGCCATCAGTGAGTCGACTCCGGACAGGGGGGATGGCTACACCTTC.

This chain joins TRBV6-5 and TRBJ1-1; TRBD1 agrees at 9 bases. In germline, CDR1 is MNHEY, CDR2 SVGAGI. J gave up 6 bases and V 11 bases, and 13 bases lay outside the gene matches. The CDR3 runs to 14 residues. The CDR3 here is CAANLRDRDAEAFF. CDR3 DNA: TGTGCCGCGAATCTCCGGGACAGGGACGCTGAAGCTTTCTTT.

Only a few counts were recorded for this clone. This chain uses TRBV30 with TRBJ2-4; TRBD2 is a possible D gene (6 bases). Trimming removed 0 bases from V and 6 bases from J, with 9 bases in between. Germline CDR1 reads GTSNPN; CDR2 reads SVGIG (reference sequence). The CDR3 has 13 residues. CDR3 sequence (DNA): TGTGCCTGGAGTGTACGCGGGGTAAACATTCAGTACTTC. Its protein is CAWSVRGVNIQYF. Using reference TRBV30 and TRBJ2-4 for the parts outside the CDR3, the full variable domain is SQTIHQWPATLVQPVGSPLSLECTVEGTSNPNLYWYRQAAGRGLQLLFYSVGIGQISSEVPQNLSASRPQDRQFILSSKKLLLSDSGFYLCAWSVRGVNIQYFGAGTRLSVL.

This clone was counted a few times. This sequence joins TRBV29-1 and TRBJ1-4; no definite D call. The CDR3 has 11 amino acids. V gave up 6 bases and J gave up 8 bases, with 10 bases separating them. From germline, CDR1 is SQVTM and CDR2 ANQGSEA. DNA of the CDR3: TGCAGCGTACTCCGGGAGGAAAAACTGTTTTTT. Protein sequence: CSVLREEKLFF.

The CDR3 DNA follows: TGTGCCAGCAGCTGGAACCGGGGGGCCGGGTCTAGCACAGATACGCAGTATTTT. It yields the protein CASSWNRGAGSSTDTQYF. The chain employs TRBV2 and TRBJ2-3, with D maybe TRBD2 (7 bases). V shed 6 bases and J shed 0 bases, with 22 bases lying between them. The CDR3 covers 18 residues. CDR1 is SNHLY and CDR2 is FYNNEI in the germline V gene.

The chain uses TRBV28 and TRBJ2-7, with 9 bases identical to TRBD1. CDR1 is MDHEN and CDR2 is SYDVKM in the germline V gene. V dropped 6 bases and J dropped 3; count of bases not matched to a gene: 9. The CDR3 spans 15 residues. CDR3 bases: TGTGCCAGCAGAAGGGACAGGGAACCCCGCTACGAGCAGTACTTC. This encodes CASRRDREPRYEQYF.

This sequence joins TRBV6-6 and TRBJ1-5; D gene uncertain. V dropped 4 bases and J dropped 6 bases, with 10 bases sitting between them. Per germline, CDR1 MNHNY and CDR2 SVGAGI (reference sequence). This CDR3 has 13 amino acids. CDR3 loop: CASSLERGQPQHF. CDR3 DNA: TGTGCCAGCAGTTTAGAACGAGGTCAGCCCCAGCATTTT.

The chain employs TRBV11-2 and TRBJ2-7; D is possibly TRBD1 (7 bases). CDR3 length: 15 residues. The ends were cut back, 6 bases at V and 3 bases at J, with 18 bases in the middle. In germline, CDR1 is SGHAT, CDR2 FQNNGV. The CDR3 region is CASRIPGGLHYEQYF. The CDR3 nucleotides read TGTGCCAGCAGGATCCCAGGGGGGCTTCACTACGAGCAGTACTTC.

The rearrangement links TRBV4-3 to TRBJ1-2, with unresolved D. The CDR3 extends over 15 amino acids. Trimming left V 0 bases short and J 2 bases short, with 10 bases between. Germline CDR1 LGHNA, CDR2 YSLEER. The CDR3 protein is CASSQEGRLNYGYTF. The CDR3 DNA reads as TGCGCCAGCAGCCAAGAGGGCCGACTAAACTATGGCTACACCTTC.

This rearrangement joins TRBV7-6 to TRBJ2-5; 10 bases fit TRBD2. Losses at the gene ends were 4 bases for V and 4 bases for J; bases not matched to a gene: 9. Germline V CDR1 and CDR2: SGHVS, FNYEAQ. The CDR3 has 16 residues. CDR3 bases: TGTGCCAGCAGCTCCAATCTAGCGGGGGTGGGAGAGACCCAGTACTTC. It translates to CASSSNLAGVGETQYF.

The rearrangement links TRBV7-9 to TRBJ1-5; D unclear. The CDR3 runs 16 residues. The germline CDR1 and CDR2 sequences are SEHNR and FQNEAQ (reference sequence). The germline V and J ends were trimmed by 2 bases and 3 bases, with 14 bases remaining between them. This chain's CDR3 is CASSLYLGAANQPQHF. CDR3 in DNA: TGTGCCAGCAGCTTATATCTGGGCGCAGCCAATCAGCCCCAGCATTTT.

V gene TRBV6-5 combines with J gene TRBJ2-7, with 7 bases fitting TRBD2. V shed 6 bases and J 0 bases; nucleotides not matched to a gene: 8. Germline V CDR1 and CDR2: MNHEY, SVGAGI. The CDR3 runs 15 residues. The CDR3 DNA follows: TGTGCCAGCAGAGATTTGGGACTAACCTCCTACGAGCAGTACTTC. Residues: CASRDLGLTSYEQYF.